One and the same sample provided the 16 T cell receptor beta chains below, sequenced in a study of cytomegalovirus exposure and HLA in healthy donors. PCR used 60 Vbeta primers and 13 Jbeta primers. Profiling relied on immunoSEQ multiplex PCR, and the TCRdb table lists in-frame clones only, not all of them. Of about 100,000 clones listed, about 68% are singletons. The specimen sequenced was PBMCs. These receptors were obtained from a male donor in good health and CMV-seropositive.

V and J are TRBV9 and TRBJ1-6; D ambiguous. The V end was cut by 0 bases, the J end by 10 bases, with 11 bases between. The CDR3 loop spans 14 amino acids. Germline V CDR1 and CDR2: SGDLS, YYNGEE. CDR3 sequence reads: CASSVATGGSPLHF. CDR3 sequence (DNA): TGTGCCAGCAGCGTAGCTACTGGCGGCTCACCCCTCCACTTT.

The V and J genes are TRBV2 and TRBJ1-2, with 9 bases aligning to TRBD1. The CDR3 is 17 residues long. Germline V gene lookup returns CDR1 SNHLY and CDR2 FYNNEI. With V trimmed by 3 bases and J by 5 bases, 13 bases remained unmatched. For the CDR3, the DNA is TGTGCCAGCAGTGATCGGCGGGACAGGGCCCCTGGGTATGGCTACACCTTC. Translating gives CASSDRRDRAPGYGYTF.

This clone has more than one count but fewer than ten. This chain uses TRBV30 with TRBJ1-3; D ambiguous. The CDR3 is 12 amino acids. Looked up from germline, CDR1 is GTSNPN and CDR2 is SVGIG (reference sequence). Deletions cut 7 bases from V and 1 base from J, with 8 bases between. The CDR3 nucleotides are TGTGCCTCCCCCGGGTCTGGAAACACCATATATTTT. Its protein is CASPGSGNTIYF.

The chain couples TRBV5-6 to TRBJ1-5; 7 nucleotides align to TRBD1. The V segment lost 1 base and the J segment 6 bases; nucleotides outside the gene matches: 16. Germline values: CDR1 SGHDT, CDR2 YYEEEE. The CDR3 spans 18 residues. The CDR3 sequence: CASSLRATGRVFIQPQHF. The CDR3 DNA sequence: TGTGCCAGCAGCTTGAGAGCGACAGGGAGAGTGTTCATTCAGCCCCAGCATTTT.

This chain connects TRBV28 to TRBJ1-5, with D tentatively TRBD1 (5 bases). The germline V gene encodes CDR1 MDHEN and CDR2 SYDVKM. The ends were cut back, 2 bases at V and 6 bases at J, with 14 bases in the middle. The CDR3 has 15 amino acids. The CDR3 loop reads CASSLATREAQPQHF. The CDR3 region has the DNA TGTGCCAGCAGTTTAGCCACCAGGGAGGCTCAGCCCCAGCATTTT.

The chain employs TRBV7-9 and TRBJ2-3; TRBD2 might be the D (6 bases). This CDR3 region has 17 residues. Trimming removed 1 base from V and 0 bases from J, with 14 bases in between. Germline V gene lookup returns CDR1 SEHNR and CDR2 FQNEAQ (reference sequence). CDR3 protein: CASSLGRRGRSTDTQYF. The CDR3 DNA is TGTGCCAGCAGCTTAGGGAGGCGGGGCAGGAGCACAGATACGCAGTATTTT.

This clone showed up just a few times. CDR3 in DNA: TGCGCCAGCAGCCCTCAGGGTGGGAACACTGAAGCTTTCTTT. Its translation is CASSPQGGNTEAFF. The gene calls are TRBV5-1 and TRBJ1-1; TRBD1 is a possible D gene (5 bases). Germline V gene lookup returns CDR1 SGHRS and CDR2 YFSETQ. This CDR3 is built from 14 residues. V lost 4 bases to trimming and J lost 1 base, with 11 bases between them.

The chain combines TRBV27 with TRBJ2-3, with D unclear. This CDR3 spans 15 amino acids. The V and J ends lost 3 bases and 0 bases respectively, with 10 bases between them. Looked up from germline, CDR1 is MNHEY and CDR2 is SMNVEV (reference sequence). The CDR3 region has the DNA TGTGCCAGCAGTTTCCTTAAAACTAGCACAGATACGCAGTATTTT. This encodes CASSFLKTSTDTQYF.

The V gene is TRBV5-1, the J gene TRBJ2-7, with no clear D. The V end lost 0 bases, the J end lost 0 bases, and 10 bases lay between the germline ends. CDR3 size: 15 residues. In germline, CDR1 is SGHRS, CDR2 YFSETQ. The CDR3 sequence is CASSLVVSPSYEQYF. CDR3 bases: TGCGCCAGCAGCTTGGTTGTCTCCCCCTCCTACGAGCAGTACTTC.

The chain joins TRBV5-6 to TRBJ1-1; 11 bases are a match to TRBD1. The CDR3 spans 13 residues. Per the germline V gene, CDR1 is SGHDT and CDR2 is YYEEEE. V dropped 4 bases and J dropped 10; count of bases not matched to a gene: 6. The CDR3 reads CASSPGTGGGAFF. As DNA, the CDR3 is TGTGCCAGCAGCCCCGGGACAGGGGGAGGAGCTTTCTTT.

The J gene is TRBJ2-1, the V gene TRBV2, with D maybe TRBD1 (6 bases). The CDR3 is 14 residues long. From germline, CDR1 is SNHLY and CDR2 FYNNEI. The V gene lost 3 bases and the J gene lost 6 bases, with 12 bases spanning the gap. The CDR3: CASSEGASTNEQFF. The DNA for the CDR3 is TGTGCCAGCAGTGAGGGGGCCAGCACCAATGAGCAGTTCTTC.

The gene calls are TRBV5-1 and TRBJ1-6; the D gene is possibly TRBD1 (6 bases). This CDR3 spans 14 amino acids. The V gene lost 4 bases and the J gene lost 7 bases, with 12 bases spanning the gap. Germline-derived CDR1 and CDR2 are SGHRS and YFSETQ. As DNA, the CDR3 is TGCGCCAGCAGCCCCGGGACACAGAATTCACCCCTCCACTTT. Protein sequence: CASSPGTQNSPLHF.

The DNA for the CDR3 is TGTGCCAGCAGCACGGACAGGGATGGGGGTGAAGCTTTCTTT. Its protein product is CASSTDRDGGEAFF. This sequence joins TRBV6-5 and TRBJ1-1; 8 nucleotides line up with TRBD1. V lost 6 bases to trimming and J lost 7 bases; unmatched junction nucleotides: 10. Germline values: CDR1 MNHEY, CDR2 SVGAGI. The CDR3 has 14 amino acids.

V is TRBV13 and J is TRBJ2-7; D may be TRBD1 (6 bases). CDR3 length: 15 amino acids. Germline V gene lookup returns CDR1 PRHDT and CDR2 FYEKMQ (reference sequence). Trimming removed 0 bases at V and 3 bases at J, with 12 bases between. The CDR3 nucleotides are TGTGCCAGCAGCTTAGGGGCTGGGACACACTACGAGCAGTACTTC. Translating it yields CASSLGAGTHYEQYF.

The J gene is TRBJ1-4, the V gene TRBV5-4; no definite D call. The V and J ends lost 2 bases and 0 bases respectively, with 8 bases between them. CDR1 and CDR2 from the germline V gene are SGHNT and YYREEE (reference sequence). The CDR3 runs to 15 residues. The CDR3 reads CASSFNAATNEKLFF. The CDR3 region has the DNA TGTGCCAGCAGCTTCAACGCGGCAACTAATGAAAAACTGTTTTTT.

The CDR3 loop reads CASSATGEQPQHF. The CDR3 bases are TGTGCCAGCAGCGCGACAGGGGAGCAGCCCCAGCATTTT. The V gene is TRBV5-6, the J gene TRBJ1-5; 8 nucleotides match TRBD1. Germline trimming cut 4 bases from V and 7 bases from J; bases unmatched to any gene: 4. CDR3 length: 13 amino acids. Germline lookup yields CDR1 SGHDT and CDR2 YYEEEE.